This T cell receptor (beta chain) derives from a study of CD8 T cell repertoires and HIV-1 epitope variants. Overall study: Twenty-five autologous and known Gag and Nef epitope variant peptides each stimulated T cells separately. Controls were a CMV, EBV and flu peptide pool, Ebola AY9 negative control, and no-peptide well. Equal numbers of autologous T cell-negative cells presented antigen to enriched T cells.

Sequencing was performed with immunoSEQ multiplex PCR; in TCRdb, only in-frame clones are kept and a portion is missing. The sample shows about 3,500 clones, approximately 67% of them seen only once. About this clone itself: Its antigen is undetermined.

The germline CDR1 and CDR2 sequences are SGHDN and FVKESK. The CDR3 sequence is 14 residues long. Trimming took 4 bases from V and 8 from J, leaving 15 bases between them. The sample consisted of cultured CD8+ T cells derived from PBMCs. The genes are TRBV14 and TRBJ2-4; weak D call: TRBD1 (5 bases). The receptor was derived from a male donor with HIV. CDR3 DNA: TGTGCCAGCAGCCCACAGGCGGCCAGGGACATTCAGTACTTC. This translates into CASSPQAARDIQYF.